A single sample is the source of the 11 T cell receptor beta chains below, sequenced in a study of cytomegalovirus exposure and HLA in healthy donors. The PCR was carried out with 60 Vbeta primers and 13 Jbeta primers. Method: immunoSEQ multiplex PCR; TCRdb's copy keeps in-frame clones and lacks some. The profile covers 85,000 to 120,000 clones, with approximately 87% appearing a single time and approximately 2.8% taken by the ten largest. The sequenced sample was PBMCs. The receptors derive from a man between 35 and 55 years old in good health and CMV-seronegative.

In DNA form, the CDR3 reads TGCAGCGTTGACGGTTCCTGGGGAGAAGAGACCCAGTACTTC. Translating gives CSVDGSWGEETQYF. The chain recombines TRBV29-1 with TRBJ2-5; tentatively, D is TRBD2 (5 bases). The CDR3 has 14 amino acids. The V gene's germline CDR1 is SQVTM and CDR2 ANQGSEA. V was shortened by 3 bases and J by 3 bases, with 14 bases between the two germline ends.

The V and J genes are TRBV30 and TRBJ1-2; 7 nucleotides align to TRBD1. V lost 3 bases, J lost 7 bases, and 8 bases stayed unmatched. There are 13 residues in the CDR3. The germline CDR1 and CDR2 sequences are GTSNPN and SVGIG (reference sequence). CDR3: CAWSAGGRVGYTF. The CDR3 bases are TGTGCCTGGAGCGCAGGGGGAAGGGTTGGCTACACCTTC.

The CDR3 region is CASSPGRSLWTNIQYF. CDR3 nucleotides: TGTGCCAGCAGTCCAGGGAGGAGCCTTTGGACAAACATTCAGTACTTC. The gene calls are TRBV6-6 and TRBJ2-4; a possible D gene is TRBD2 (6 bases). Between the trimmed V and J ends, which lost 5 bases and 6 bases, there was a span of 20 bases. There are 16 residues in the CDR3. In germline, CDR1 is MNHNY, CDR2 SVGAGI (reference sequence).

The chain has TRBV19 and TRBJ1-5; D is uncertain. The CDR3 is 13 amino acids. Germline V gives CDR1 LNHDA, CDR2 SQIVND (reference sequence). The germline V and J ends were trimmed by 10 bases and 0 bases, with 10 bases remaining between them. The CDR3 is CATSDYSNQPQHF. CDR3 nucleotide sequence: TGTGCCACATCGGACTATAGCAATCAGCCCCAGCATTTT. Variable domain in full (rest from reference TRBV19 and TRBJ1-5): DGGITQSPKYLFRKEGQNVTLSCEQNLNHDAMYWYRQDPGQGLRLIYYSQIVNDFQKGDIAEGYSVSREKKESFPLTVTSAQKNPTAFYLCATSDYSNQPQHFGDGTRLSIL.

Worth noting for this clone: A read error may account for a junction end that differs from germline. Written as DNA, the CDR3 is TGTGCTAGCAGCGGGGGACAGGGTTCCTACAATGAGCAGTTCTTC. Its protein is CASSGGQGSYNEQFF. This chain joins TRBV7-7 and TRBJ2-1, with TRBD1 as a possible D gene (9 bases). Germline CDR1 and CDR2: SSHAT and FNYEAQ (reference sequence). The CDR3 is 15 amino acids.

The CDR3 is CASSRGQGNNQPQHF. The CDR3, as DNA: TGTGCCAGCAGCCGAGGACAGGGGAACAATCAGCCCCAGCATTTT. V usage is TRBV7-9 and J usage is TRBJ1-5; TRBD1 agrees at 9 bases. J was trimmed by 3 bases and V by 5 bases; bases with no gene match: 5. The CDR3 spans 15 residues. The germline V gene has CDR1 SEHNR and CDR2 FQNEAQ (reference sequence).

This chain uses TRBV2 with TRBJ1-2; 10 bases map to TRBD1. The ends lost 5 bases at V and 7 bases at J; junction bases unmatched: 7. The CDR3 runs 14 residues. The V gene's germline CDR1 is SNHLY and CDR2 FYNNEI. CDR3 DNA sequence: TGTGCCAGCAGTTATGGACAGGGGGTATCTGGCTACACCTTC. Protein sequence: CASSYGQGVSGYTF. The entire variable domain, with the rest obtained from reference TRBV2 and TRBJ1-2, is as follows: EPEVTQTPSHQVTQMGQEVILRCVPISNHLYFYWYRQILGQKVEFLVSFYNNEISEKSEIFDDQFSVERPDGSNFTLKIRSTKLEDSAMYFCASSYGQGVSGYTFGSGTRLTVV.

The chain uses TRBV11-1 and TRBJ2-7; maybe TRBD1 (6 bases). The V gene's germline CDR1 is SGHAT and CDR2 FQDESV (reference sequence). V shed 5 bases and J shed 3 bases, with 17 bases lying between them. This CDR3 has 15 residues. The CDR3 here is CASSRSGQYIYEQYF. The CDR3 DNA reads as TGTGCCAGCAGCCGGAGCGGACAGTATATCTACGAGCAGTACTTC.

CDR3 in amino acids: CASSLVGRQETQYF. CDR3 in DNA: TGTGCCAGCAGCTTGGTTGGGAGACAAGAGACCCAGTACTTC. The rearrangement joins TRBV5-6 to TRBJ2-5, with D tentatively TRBD2 (5 bases). The length of the CDR3 is 14 residues. V shed 0 bases and J shed 2 bases, with 8 bases lying between them. Germline CDR1 is SGHDT and CDR2 is YYEEEE.

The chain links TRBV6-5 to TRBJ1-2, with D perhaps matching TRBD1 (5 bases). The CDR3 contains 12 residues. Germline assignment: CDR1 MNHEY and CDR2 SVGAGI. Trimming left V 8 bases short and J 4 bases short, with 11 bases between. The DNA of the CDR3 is TGTGCCAGCCATACAGGATTCTATGGCTACACCTTC. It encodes CASHTGFYGYTF.

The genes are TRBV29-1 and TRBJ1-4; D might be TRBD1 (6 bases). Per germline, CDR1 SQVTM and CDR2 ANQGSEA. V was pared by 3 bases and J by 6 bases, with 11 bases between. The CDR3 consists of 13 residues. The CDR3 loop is CSVDGSGDEKLFF. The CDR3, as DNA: TGCAGCGTTGACGGGTCAGGGGATGAAAAACTGTTTTTT.